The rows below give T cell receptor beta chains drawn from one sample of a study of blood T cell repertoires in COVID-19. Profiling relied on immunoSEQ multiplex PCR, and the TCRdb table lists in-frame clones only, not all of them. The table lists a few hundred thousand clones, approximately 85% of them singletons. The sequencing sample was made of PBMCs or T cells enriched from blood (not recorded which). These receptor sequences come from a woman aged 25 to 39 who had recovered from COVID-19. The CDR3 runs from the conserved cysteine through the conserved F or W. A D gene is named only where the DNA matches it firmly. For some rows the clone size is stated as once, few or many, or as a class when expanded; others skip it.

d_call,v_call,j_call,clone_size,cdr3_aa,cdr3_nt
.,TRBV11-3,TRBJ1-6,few,CASSPLYSSYNSPLHF,TGTGCCAGCAGTCCACTGTACAGCTCCTATAATTCACCCCTCCACTTT
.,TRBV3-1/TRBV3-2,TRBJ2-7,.,CASSQDTTFRSSYEQYF,TGTGCCAGCAGCCAAGATACAACGTTTCGCAGCTCCTACGAGCAGTACTTC
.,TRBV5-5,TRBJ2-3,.,CASSSRRGITDTQYF,TGTGCCAGCAGCTCGAGGCGGGGTATCACAGATACGCAGTATTTT
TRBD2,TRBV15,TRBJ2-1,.,CATSREAGGGNEQFF,TGTGCCACCAGCAGAGAGGCGGGAGGCGGGAATGAGCAGTTCTTC
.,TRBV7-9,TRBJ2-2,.,CASSSSGGTGELFF,TGTGCCAGCAGCAGCTCAGGGGGGACCGGGGAGCTGTTTTTT
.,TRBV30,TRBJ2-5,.,CAWGILVARKTQYF,TGTGCCTGGGGGATATTGGTGGCAAGAAAGACCCAGTACTTC
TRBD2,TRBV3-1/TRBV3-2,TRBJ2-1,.,CASSQGRTRVGNEQFF,TGTGCCAGCAGCCAAGGTCGGACTAGGGTCGGCAATGAGCAGTTCTTC
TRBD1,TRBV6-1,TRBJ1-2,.,CASSEWTGANYGYTF,TGTGCCAGCAGTGAATGGACAGGAGCTAACTATGGCTACACCTTC
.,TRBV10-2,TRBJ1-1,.,CASMTGGKSTEAFF,TGCGCCAGCATGACGGGGGGTAAGTCAACCGAAGCTTTCTTT
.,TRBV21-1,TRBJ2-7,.,CASRTTIWGLKQYF,TGTGCCAGCAGGACTACCATATGGGGTCTCAAGCAGTACTTC
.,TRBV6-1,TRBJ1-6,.,CASSEGSSYNSPLHF,TGTGCCAGCAGTGAAGGTAGCTCCTATAATTCACCCCTCCACTTT
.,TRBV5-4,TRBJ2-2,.,CASSLDQGKLFF,TGTGCCAGCAGCTTGGATCAGGGGAAGCTGTTTTTT
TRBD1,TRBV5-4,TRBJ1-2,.,CASSSPFTGVGYTF,TGTGCCAGCAGCTCCCCTTTTACAGGGGTTGGCTACACCTTC
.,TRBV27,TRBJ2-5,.,CASSLVGLGGQETQYF,TGTGCCAGCAGTTTAGTCGGGTTAGGAGGGCAAGAGACCCAGTACTTC
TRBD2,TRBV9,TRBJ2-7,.,CASSAGGAYEQYF,TGTGCCAGCAGCGCGGGGGGGGCCTACGAGCAGTACTTC
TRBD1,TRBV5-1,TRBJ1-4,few,CASSLERTGNYEKLFF,TGCGCCAGCAGCTTGGAACGGACAGGGAATTATGAAAAACTGTTTTTT
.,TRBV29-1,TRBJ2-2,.,CSVEGTNTGELFF,TGCAGCGTTGAGGGCACCAACACCGGGGAGCTGTTTTTT
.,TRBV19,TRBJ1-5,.,CASSTPGNQPQHF,TGTGCCAGTAGTACTCCAGGGAATCAGCCCCAGCATTTT
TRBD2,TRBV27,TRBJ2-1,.,CASSFLTTSGGGYNEQFF,TGTGCCAGCAGTTTCCTGACGACTAGCGGGGGAGGCTACAATGAGCAGTTCTTC
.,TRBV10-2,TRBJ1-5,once,CASSDGGYNQPQHF,TGCGCCAGCAGTGACGGGGGTTACAATCAGCCCCAGCATTTT
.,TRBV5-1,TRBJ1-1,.,CASSSRSENTEAFF,TGCGCCAGCAGCTCTCGGTCTGAGAACACTGAAGCTTTCTTT
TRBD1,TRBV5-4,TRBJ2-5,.,CASSFTGGLQETQYF,TGTGCCAGCAGCTTTACAGGGGGACTCCAAGAGACCCAGTACTTC
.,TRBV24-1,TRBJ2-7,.,CATSQGSEQYF,TGTGCCACCTCACAGGGCAGCGAGCAGTACTTC
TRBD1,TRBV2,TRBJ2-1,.,CATINLQGVSYNEQFF,TGTGCCACCATAAATCTACAGGGGGTCTCCTACAATGAGCAGTTCTTC
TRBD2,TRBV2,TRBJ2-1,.,CASRAYPGGSYNEQFF,TGTGCCAGCAGGGCTTACCCGGGAGGCTCCTACAATGAGCAGTTCTTC
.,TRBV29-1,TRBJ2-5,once,CSADKSQETQYF,TGCAGCGCCGACAAGTCCCAAGAGACCCAGTACTTC
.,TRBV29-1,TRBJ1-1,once,CSVGEWVGWTEAFF,TGCAGCGTTGGGGAGTGGGTGGGTTGGACTGAAGCTTTCTTT
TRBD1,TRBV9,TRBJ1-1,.,CASSETGGDAEAFF,TGTGCCAGCAGCGAGACAGGGGGCGACGCTGAAGCTTTCTTT
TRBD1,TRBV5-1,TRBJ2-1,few,CASRAGTGGHEQFF,TGCGCCAGCCGTGCCGGGACAGGGGGACATGAGCAGTTCTTC
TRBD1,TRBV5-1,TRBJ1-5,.,CASSPTGGNQPQHF,TGCGCCAGCAGCCCCACAGGGGGCAACCAGCCCCAGCATTTT